The 6 T cell receptor beta chains below all came from one sample that was sequenced in a study of blood T cell repertoires in COVID-19. Libraries were prepared by immunoSEQ multiplex PCR; TCRdb keeps only in-frame clonotypes and omits some of them. The sample lists approximately 240,000 clones, about 85% occurring once. Specimen: peripheral blood. These receptors all come from an elderly woman with active or convalescent COVID-19.

This clone was detected once. This chain connects TRBV6-5 to TRBJ2-7; D is possibly TRBD2 (5 bases). The CDR3 is 14 residues long. Trimming shortened V by 5 bases and J by 6 bases, and 17 bases separated the two germline ends. Germline-derived CDR1 and CDR2 are MNHEY and SVGAGI. The CDR3 bases are TGTGCCAGCAGTCGGACCTCACCGAGGGCCGAGCAGTACTTC. Amino acid sequence: CASSRTSPRAEQYF.

This chain uses TRBV28 with TRBJ1-2; maybe TRBD1 (5 bases). V shed 7 bases and J shed 4 bases, with 10 bases lying between them. The CDR3 spans 12 residues. Germline loops: CDR1 MDHEN, CDR2 SYDVKM. The CDR3: CASTGGGYGYTF. The CDR3 DNA reads as TGTGCCAGCACGGGGGGGGGCTATGGCTACACCTTC.

This CDR3 is CASSMGQGEAFF. CDR3 DNA: TGTGCCAGCAGCATGGGACAGGGGGAAGCTTTCTTT. The chain couples TRBV7-3 to TRBJ1-1; 10 bases are a match to TRBD1. V lost 5 bases to trimming and J lost 8 bases; unmatched junction nucleotides: 2. The CDR3 runs to 12 residues. Germline V gives CDR1 SGHTA, CDR2 FQGTGA.

The V and J genes are TRBV2 and TRBJ2-5; 7 nucleotides match TRBD1. This CDR3 has 12 amino acids. Germline CDR1 SNHLY, CDR2 FYNNEI. With 6 bases clipped from V and 3 bases from J, the junction kept 1 base outside the gene matches. The DNA of the CDR3 is TGTGCCAGCAGAGGACAGGAAGAGACCCAGTACTTC. This gives the protein CASRGQEETQYF.

The chain recombines TRBV28 with TRBJ2-7, with 11 nucleotides matching TRBD2. Germline-derived CDR1 and CDR2 are MDHEN and SYDVKM. V trimming: 3 bases; J trimming: 2 bases; junction bases outside the gene matches: 9. CDR3 length: 17 amino acids. The CDR3: CASSFLYSTSGTYEQYF. DNA for the CDR3: TGTGCCAGCAGTTTTCTGTATTCGACTAGCGGGACCTACGAGCAGTACTTC.

The gene calls are TRBV12-3 or TRBV12-4 and TRBJ2-2; D unresolved. V was shortened by 6 bases and J by 6 bases, with 5 bases between the two germline ends. This CDR3 spans 11 amino acids. CDR3 sequence reads: CASRLAGELFF. The CDR3 coding sequence is TGTGCCAGCAGACTGGCCGGGGAGCTGTTTTTT.